This T cell receptor beta chain was found in a study of CD8 T cells in ankylosing spondylitis. Findings and limits, study-wide: Seven to nine highly homologous variants formed a TCR beta motif that appeared characteristic of ankylosing spondylitis blood. In synovial fluid and blood from reactive arthritis, some motif variants were previously reported.

Of note for this clonotype: The antigen remains undetermined.

TCRdb used MiXCR to reprocess the 5' RACE reads, holding one entry per CDR3 protein. There are over 600,000 distinct CDR3 sequences in the sample; under 20% occur only once, and 19% lies in the top ten. The CDR3 length is 21 residues. Germline V CDR1 and CDR2: SNHLY, FYNNEI. With 2 bases clipped from V and 0 bases from J, the junction kept 15 bases outside the gene matches. The TCR sequence derives from a male donor with ankylosing spondylitis. The chain combines TRBV2 with TRBJ2-2; 10 nucleotides line up with TRBD2. The sequenced sample consisted of blood, either unsorted or a sorted T cell fraction (not recorded which). Here the CDR3 reads CASSEWGIGTSGTANTGELFF. CDR3 DNA sequence: TGTGCCAGCAGTGAATGGGGGATCGGTACTAGCGGGACCGCGAACACCGGGGAGCTGTTTTTT. The complete variable domain, with remaining parts taken from reference TRBV2 and TRBJ2-2, reads EPEVTQTPSHQVTQMGQEVILRCVPISNHLYFYWYRQILGQKVEFLVSFYNNEISEKSEIFDDQFSVERPDGSNFTLKIRSTKLEDSAMYFCASSEWGIGTSGTANTGELFFGEGSRLTVL.